This passage covers 8 T cell receptor beta chains from one sample sequenced in a study of T-cell reconstitution after alpha-beta-depleted transplantation in children. A TCRbeta library incorporating unique molecular identifiers was prepared. Using its own MiXCR run on the PCR reads, TCRdb lists one record per CDR3 protein. The sample lists about 300,000 distinct CDR3 sequences, around a tenth occurring once. The sequences come from PBMCs, collected before TCRalphabeta/CD19-depleted stem cell transplant. The receptors come from a boy younger than two with acute myeloid leukemia, due to receive a stem cell transplant.

This clonotype was recorded many times. This chain joins TRBV5-6 and TRBJ2-4; 11 bases are a match to TRBD2. J gave up 9 bases and V 2 bases, and 7 bases lay outside the gene matches. CDR3 length: 15 residues. Germline assignment: CDR1 SGHDT and CDR2 YYEEEE. As DNA, the CDR3 is TGTGCCAGCAGCTTAGGACTAGCGGGTTGGGGCATTCAGTACTTC. It translates to CASSLGLAGWGIQYF.

There are many counts of this clonotype. This chain joins TRBV3-1 and TRBJ2-5, with 12 bases that match TRBD2. Germline V gene data show CDR1 as LGHDT and CDR2 as YNNKEL (reference sequence). V shed 4 bases, J shed 5 bases, and the junction held 8 bases outside the gene matches. The CDR3 spans 16 residues. CDR3 nucleotide sequence: TGTGCCAGCAGCCCACCTAGCGGGAGGGCCCGGGAGACCCAGTACTTC. It translates to CASSPPSGRARETQYF.

At least ten counts were recorded for this clonotype. This chain joins TRBV6-5 and TRBJ1-6; TRBD1 might be the D (5 bases). Trimming cost V 2 bases and J 6 bases, with 8 bases left between them. The CDR3 totals 14 residues. CDR1 MNHEY and CDR2 SVGAGI come from the germline V gene. The CDR3 DNA sequence: TGTGCCAGCAGTTACGTCGGGGGTAATTCACCCCTCCACTTT. Amino acid sequence: CASSYVGGNSPLHF.

Many counts were recorded for this clonotype. The CDR3: CASSVGVASSYNEQFF. CDR3 bases: TGTGCCAGCAGCGTGGGAGTAGCCAGTTCCTACAATGAGCAGTTCTTC. The chain couples TRBV9 to TRBJ2-1; TRBD2 is a possible D gene (5 bases). V lost 2 bases and J 1 base, leaving 13 bases between the germline ends. The CDR3 is 16 residues long. Per germline, CDR1 SGDLS and CDR2 YYNGEE.

This clonotype was seen repeatedly, ten times or more. The chain employs TRBV20-1 and TRBJ2-1; weak D call: TRBD2 (5 bases). Germline CDR1 is DFQATT and CDR2 is SNEGSKA (reference sequence). The V end lost 0 bases, the J end lost 3 bases, and 12 bases lay between the germline ends. CDR3 length: 15 residues. In DNA, the CDR3 is TGCAGTGCTAGAGACCCTAGCTCCTTCTACAATGAGCAGTTCTTC. Amino acid sequence: CSARDPSSFYNEQFF.

This clonotype was counted ten times or more. The chain joins TRBV5-1 to TRBJ1-1; tentative D call: TRBD1 (6 bases). Germline lookup yields CDR1 SGHRS and CDR2 YFSETQ. The CDR3 extends over 13 amino acids. V was trimmed by 0 bases and J by 7 bases, leaving 10 bases between them. CDR3 DNA: TGCGCCAGCAGCTTGGAGACAGGTTATGAAGCTTTCTTT. This gives the protein CASSLETGYEAFF.

There are many counts of this clonotype. This chain uses TRBV6-5 with TRBJ1-4; D gene uncertain. The CDR3 covers 13 residues. Between the trimmed V and J ends, which lost 4 bases and 7 bases, there was a span of 10 bases. Per germline, CDR1 MNHEY and CDR2 SVGAGI. CDR3 coding DNA: TGTGCCAGCAGTTCGCAGGACGGTGAAAAACTGTTTTTT. Its protein is CASSSQDGEKLFF.

This clonotype was detected only a few times. The V gene is TRBV20-1, the J gene TRBJ2-1, with TRBD2 as a possible D gene (7 bases). Germline values: CDR1 DFQATT, CDR2 SNEGSKA (reference sequence). The CDR3 totals 18 residues. The V gene lost 4 bases and the J gene lost 2 bases, with 24 bases spanning the gap. CDR3 in DNA: TGCAGTGCTATCCCGTGGGGGGGGCAAAGGTTCGCCTACAATGAGCAGTTCTTC. Its protein is CSAIPWGGQRFAYNEQFF.